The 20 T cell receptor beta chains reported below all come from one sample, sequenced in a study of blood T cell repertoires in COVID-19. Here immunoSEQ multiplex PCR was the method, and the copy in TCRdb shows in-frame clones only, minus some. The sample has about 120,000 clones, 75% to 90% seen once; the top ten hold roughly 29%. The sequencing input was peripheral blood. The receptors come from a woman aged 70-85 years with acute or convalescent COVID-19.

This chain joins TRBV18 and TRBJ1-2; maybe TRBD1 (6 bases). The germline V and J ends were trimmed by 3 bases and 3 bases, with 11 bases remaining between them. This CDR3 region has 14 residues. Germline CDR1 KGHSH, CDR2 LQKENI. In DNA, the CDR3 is TGTGCCAGCTCACCGGACAGCCTATACTATGGCTACACCTTC. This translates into CASSPDSLYYGYTF. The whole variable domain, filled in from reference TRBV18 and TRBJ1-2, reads NAGVMQNPRHLVRRRGQEARLRCSPMKGHSHVYWYRQLPEEGLKFMVYLQKENIIDESGMPKERFSAEFPKEGPSILRIQQVVRGDSAAYFCASSPDSLYYGYTFGSGTRLTVV.

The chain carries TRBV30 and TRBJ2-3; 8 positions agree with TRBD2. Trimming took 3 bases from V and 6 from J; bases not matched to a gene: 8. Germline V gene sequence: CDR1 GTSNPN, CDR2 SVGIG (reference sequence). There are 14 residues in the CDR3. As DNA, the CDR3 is TGTGCCTGGAGGCGAGCGGGGGCGGGGGATACGCAGTATTTT. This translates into CAWRRAGAGDTQYF.

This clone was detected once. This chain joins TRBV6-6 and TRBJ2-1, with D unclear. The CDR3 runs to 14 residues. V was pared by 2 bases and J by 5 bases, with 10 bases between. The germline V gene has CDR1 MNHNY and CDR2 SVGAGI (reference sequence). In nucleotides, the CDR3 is TGTGCCAGCAGTTACGGCAGGATGAACAATGAGCAGTTCTTC. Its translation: CASSYGRMNNEQFF.

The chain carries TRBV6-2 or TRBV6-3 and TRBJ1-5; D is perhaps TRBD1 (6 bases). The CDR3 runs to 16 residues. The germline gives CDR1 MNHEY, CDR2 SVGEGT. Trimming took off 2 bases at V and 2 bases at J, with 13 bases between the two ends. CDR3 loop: CASSYPQGGGNQPQHF. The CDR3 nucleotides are TGTGCCAGCAGTTACCCACAGGGCGGCGGCAATCAGCCCCAGCATTTT.

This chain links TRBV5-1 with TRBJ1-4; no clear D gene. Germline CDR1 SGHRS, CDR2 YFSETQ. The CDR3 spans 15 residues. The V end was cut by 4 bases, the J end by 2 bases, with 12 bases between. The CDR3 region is CASSPGAHTNEKLFF. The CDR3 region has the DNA TGCGCCAGCAGCCCGGGAGCGCACACTAATGAAAAACTGTTTTTT.

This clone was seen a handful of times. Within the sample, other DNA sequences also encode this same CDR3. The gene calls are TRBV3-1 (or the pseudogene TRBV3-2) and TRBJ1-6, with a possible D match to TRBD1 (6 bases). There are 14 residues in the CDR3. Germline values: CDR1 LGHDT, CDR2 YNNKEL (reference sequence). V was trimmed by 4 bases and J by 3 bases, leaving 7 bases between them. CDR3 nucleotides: TGTGCCAGCAGCCCCAGGGGCTATAATTCACCCCTCCACTTT. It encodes CASSPRGYNSPLHF.

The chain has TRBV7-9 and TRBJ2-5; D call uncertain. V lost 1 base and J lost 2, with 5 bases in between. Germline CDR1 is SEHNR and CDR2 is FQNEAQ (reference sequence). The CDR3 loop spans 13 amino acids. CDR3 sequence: CASSLVPQETQYF. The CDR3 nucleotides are TGTGCCAGCAGCTTAGTCCCACAAGAGACCCAGTACTTC. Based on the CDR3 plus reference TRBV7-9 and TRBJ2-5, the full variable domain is DTGVSQNPRHKITKRGQNVTFRCDPISEHNRLYWYRQTLGQGPEFLTYFQNEAQLEKSRLLSDRFSAERPKGSFSTLEIQRTEQGDSAMYLCASSLVPQETQYFGPGTRLLVL.

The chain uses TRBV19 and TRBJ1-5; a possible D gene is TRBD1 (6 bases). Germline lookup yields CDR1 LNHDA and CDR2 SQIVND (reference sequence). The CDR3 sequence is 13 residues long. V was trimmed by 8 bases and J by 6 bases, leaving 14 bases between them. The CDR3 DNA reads TGTGCCAGTCTCCCAGGGGCCGGTCAGCCCCAGCATTTT. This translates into CASLPGAGQPQHF.

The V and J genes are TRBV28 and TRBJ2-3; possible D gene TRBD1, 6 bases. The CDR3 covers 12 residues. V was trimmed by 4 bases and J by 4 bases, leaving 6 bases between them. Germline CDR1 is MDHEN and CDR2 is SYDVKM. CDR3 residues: CASSSGADTQYF. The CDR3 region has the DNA TGTGCCAGCAGTTCAGGGGCAGATACGCAGTATTTT. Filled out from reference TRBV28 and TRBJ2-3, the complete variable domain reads DVKVTQSSRYLVKRTGEKVFLECVQDMDHENMFWYRQDPGLGLRLIYFSYDVKMKEKGDIPEGYSVSREKKERFSLILESASTNQTSMYLCASSSGADTQYFGPGTRLTVL.

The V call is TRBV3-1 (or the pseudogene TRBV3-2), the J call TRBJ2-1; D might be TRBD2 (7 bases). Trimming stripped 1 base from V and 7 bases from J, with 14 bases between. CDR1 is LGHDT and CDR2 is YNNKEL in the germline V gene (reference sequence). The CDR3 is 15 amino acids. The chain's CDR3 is CASSQGTRGGNEQFF. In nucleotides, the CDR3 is TGTGCCAGCAGCCAAGGGACTAGAGGGGGGAATGAGCAGTTCTTC.

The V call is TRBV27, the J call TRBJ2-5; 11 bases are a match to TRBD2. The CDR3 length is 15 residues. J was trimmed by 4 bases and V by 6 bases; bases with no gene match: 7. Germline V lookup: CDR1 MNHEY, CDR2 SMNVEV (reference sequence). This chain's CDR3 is CASSRLAGGRETQYF. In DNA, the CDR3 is TGTGCCAGCAGCCGCCTAGCGGGGGGCCGAGAGACCCAGTACTTC.

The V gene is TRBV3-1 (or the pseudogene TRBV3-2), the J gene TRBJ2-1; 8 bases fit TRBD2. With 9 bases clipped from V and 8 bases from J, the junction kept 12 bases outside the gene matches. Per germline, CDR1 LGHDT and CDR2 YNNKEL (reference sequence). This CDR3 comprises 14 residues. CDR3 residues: CASDGGGPDYEQFF. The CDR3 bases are TGTGCCAGTGACGGGGGGGGCCCCGACTATGAGCAGTTCTTC.

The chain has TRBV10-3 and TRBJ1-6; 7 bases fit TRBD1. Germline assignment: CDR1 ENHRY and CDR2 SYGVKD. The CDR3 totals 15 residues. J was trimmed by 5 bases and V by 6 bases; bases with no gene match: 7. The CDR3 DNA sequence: TGTGCCATCAGACCCGACAGGGAAGATAATTCACCCCTCCACTTT. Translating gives CAIRPDREDNSPLHF.

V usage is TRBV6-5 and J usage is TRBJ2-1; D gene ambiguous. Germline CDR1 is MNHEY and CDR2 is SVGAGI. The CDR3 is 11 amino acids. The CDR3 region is CAFSSYNEQFF. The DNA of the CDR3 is TGTGCGTTTAGCTCCTACAATGAGCAGTTCTTC.

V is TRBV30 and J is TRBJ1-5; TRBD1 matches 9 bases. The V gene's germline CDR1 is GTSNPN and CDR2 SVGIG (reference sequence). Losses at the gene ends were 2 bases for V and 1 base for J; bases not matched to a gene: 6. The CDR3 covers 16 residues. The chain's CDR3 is CAWSPGTGSSNQPQHF. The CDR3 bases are TGTGCCTGGAGTCCCGGGACAGGGTCGAGCAATCAGCCCCAGCATTTT.

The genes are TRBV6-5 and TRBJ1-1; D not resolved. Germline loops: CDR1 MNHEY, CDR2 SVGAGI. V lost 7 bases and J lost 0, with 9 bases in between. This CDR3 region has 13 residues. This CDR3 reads CASNPTVNTEAFF. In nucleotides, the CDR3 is TGTGCCAGCAACCCTACAGTGAACACTGAAGCTTTCTTT.

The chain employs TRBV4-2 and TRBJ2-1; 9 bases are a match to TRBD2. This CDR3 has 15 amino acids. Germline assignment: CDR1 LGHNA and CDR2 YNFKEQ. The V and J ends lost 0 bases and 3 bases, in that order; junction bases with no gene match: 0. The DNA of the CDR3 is TGTGCCAGCAGCCAAGAGCGGGGGGGCTACAATGAGCAGTTCTTC. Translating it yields CASSQERGGYNEQFF.

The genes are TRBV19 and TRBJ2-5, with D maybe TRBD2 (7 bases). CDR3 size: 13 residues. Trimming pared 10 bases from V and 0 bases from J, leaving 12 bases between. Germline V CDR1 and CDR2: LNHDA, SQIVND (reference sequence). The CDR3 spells CATGGTHQETQYF. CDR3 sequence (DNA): TGTGCCACCGGGGGGACACACCAAGAGACCCAGTACTTC.

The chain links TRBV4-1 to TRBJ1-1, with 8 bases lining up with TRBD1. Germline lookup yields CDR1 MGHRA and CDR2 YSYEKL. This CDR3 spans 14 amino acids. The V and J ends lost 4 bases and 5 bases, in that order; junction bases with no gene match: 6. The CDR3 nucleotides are TGCGCCAGCAGCCCGGGACAGGCTTGGACTGAAGCTTTCTTT. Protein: CASSPGQAWTEAFF.

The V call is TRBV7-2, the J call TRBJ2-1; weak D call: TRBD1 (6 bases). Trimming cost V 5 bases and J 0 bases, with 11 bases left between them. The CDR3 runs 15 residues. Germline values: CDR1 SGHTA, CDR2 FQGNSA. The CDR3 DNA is TGTGCCAGCAGCAGGCTGGACAGCTCCTACAATGAGCAGTTCTTC. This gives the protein CASSRLDSSYNEQFF.